This TCR beta chain comes out of a study of blood T cell repertoires in COVID-19. Study-wide background: There were acute and convalescent COVID-19 samples, and they came from the United States, Italy and Spain. The cDNA or gDNA used as material had been derived from T cells, B-cell-depleted T cells, or PBMCs.

This CDR3 is 17 amino acids long. Germline CDR1 is SGHVT and CDR2 is SQSDAQ. The trim removed 8 bases at V and 6 bases at J, leaving 15 bases unmatched. Seattle enrolled patients during active infection and tracked them longitudinally. Per the original methods: Nucleated cell counts were estimated from reference gene primer amplification. This table comes from immunoSEQ multiplex PCR, and its TCRdb copy is limited to in-frame clones, with some not included. V, J and clone size derive from that table, while D and trimming were established from the DNA sequence. Among around 100,000 clones listed, around two thirds were seen once.

This sequence originates from a man aged 70 or older with COVID-19, enrolled during active disease. Sequencing was carried out using peripheral blood. The chain links TRBV7-4 to TRBJ2-2, with 10 nucleotides matching TRBD2. CDR3 protein: CASRGLAPALGSGELFF. DNA of the CDR3: TGTGCCAGCCGGGGACTAGCGCCTGCTCTCGGGTCCGGGGAGCTGTTTTTT.